A selection of T cell receptor beta chains follows, all from one sample in a study of immune heterogeneity within non-small cell lung tumors. TCRdb ran MiXCR on the multiplex PCR reads and lists one entry per CDR3 protein. The repertoire holds some 4,400 distinct CDR3 sequences, with about a third as singletons. Sample: lung tumor tissue. The receptors were gathered from a woman aged 45-65 years with non-small cell lung cancer. Both conserved end residues are part of each CDR3. D genes are given only for firm matches. The size field is filled for only some rows; it gives once, few, many or a size class.

V	size	D	J	CDR3	DNA
TRBV20-1	many	-	TRBJ2-5	CSARDREYEETQYF	TGCAGTGCTAGAGATAGAGAGTACGAAGAGACCCAGTACTTC
TRBV18	-	-	TRBJ2-5	CASPRSSGKPWETQYF	TGTGCCAGCCCACGTTCATCCGGGAAACCCTGGGAGACCCAGTACTTC
TRBV4-2	many	TRBD2	TRBJ2-1	CASSIAGGGNEQFF	TGTGCCAGCAGCATAGCGGGGGGAGGCAATGAGCAGTTCTTC
TRBV6-1	medium-sized	-	TRBJ2-7	CASSESGDPAYEQYF	TGTGCCAGCAGTGAATCGGGGGATCCGGCCTACGAGCAGTACTTC
TRBV7-2	-	-	TRBJ1-5	CASSLAWQNQPQHF	TGTGCCAGCAGCTTAGCGTGGCAGAATCAGCCCCAGCATTTT
TRBV2	medium-sized	TRBD1	TRBJ2-7	CASSWDRDYEQYF	TGTGCCAGCAGTTGGGACAGGGACTACGAGCAGTACTTC
TRBV9	-	-	TRBJ1-1	CASSPGQNTEAFF	TGTGCCAGCTCCCCGGGACAGAACACTGAAGCTTTCTTT
TRBV7-9	many	TRBD1	TRBJ1-4	CASSLVGTEEKLFF	TGTGCCAGCAGCTTAGTTGGGACAGAGGAAAAACTGTTTTTT
TRBV20-1	-	TRBD1	TRBJ1-1	CSVKGDREGAFF	TGCAGTGTCAAAGGGGACAGGGAAGGAGCTTTCTTT
TRBV20-1	-	-	TRBJ2-5	CSATMVGTYQETQYF	TGCAGTGCTACTATGGTGGGGACGTACCAAGAGACCCAGTACTTC
TRBV19	-	TRBD2	TRBJ2-3	CASRSSGGGTDTQYF	TGTGCCAGTAGGAGTAGCGGGGGTGGCACAGATACGCAGTATTTT
TRBV19	-	-	TRBJ1-2	CASSQHRYGYTF	TGTGCCAGTAGTCAGCATCGCTATGGCTACACCTTC
TRBV7-8	few	-	TRBJ2-5	CASSPESGTPEETQYF	TGTGCCAGCAGCCCCGAATCGGGGACCCCTGAAGAGACCCAGTACTTC
TRBV11-3	-	-	TRBJ2-7	CASSLGGISTYEQYF	TGTGCCAGCAGCTTAGGGGGAATCAGCACCTACGAGCAGTACTTC
TRBV7-8	medium-sized	-	TRBJ2-1	CASSLVGNEQFF	TGTGCCAGCAGCTTAGTTGGCAATGAGCAGTTCTTC
TRBV20-1	-	TRBD1	TRBJ1-6	CSAREDRENSPLHF	TGCAGTGCTAGAGAGGACAGGGAAAACTCACCCCTCCACTTT
TRBV20-1	medium-sized	TRBD2	TRBJ2-7	CSAFRTSSNPYEQYF	TGCAGTGCTTTTCGGACTAGCTCGAACCCCTACGAGCAGTACTTC
TRBV28	medium-sized	-	TRBJ1-2	CASSLPRQANYGYTF	TGTGCCAGCAGTTTGCCTCGACAAGCTAACTATGGCTACACCTTC
TRBV15	-	-	TRBJ1-2	CATIGGGLNYGYTF	TGTGCCACCATCGGGGGCGGCCTGAACTATGGCTACACCTTC
TRBV5-1	medium-sized	-	TRBJ1-2	CASSLADSSNGYTF	TGCGCCAGCAGCTTGGCCGACAGCTCAAATGGCTACACCTTC
TRBV20-1	-	TRBD1	TRBJ1-3	CSAPGQGEKAGNTIYF	TGCAGTGCCCCAGGACAGGGAGAAAAAGCGGGAAACACCATATATTTT
TRBV28	-	TRBD2	TRBJ2-1	CASSFGLVSNEQFF	TGTGCCAGCAGTTTTGGACTAGTAAGCAATGAGCAGTTCTTC
TRBV19	medium-sized	-	TRBJ2-1	CASSFQRIYNEQFF	TGTGCCAGTAGTTTCCAGCGTATATACAATGAGCAGTTCTTC
TRBV24-1	few	-	TRBJ1-5	CATGPRDGINQPQHF	TGTGCCACCGGACCTCGGGACGGAATCAATCAGCCCCAGCATTTT
TRBV9	-	-	TRBJ1-1	CASSAIPNTEAFF	TGTGCCAGCAGCGCTATACCGAACACTGAAGCTTTCTTT
TRBV7-7	few	TRBD2	TRBJ2-5	CASSLEGGVRTQYF	TGTGCTAGCAGCTTAGAGGGAGGGGTGAGGACCCAGTACTTC
TRBV14	medium-sized	-	TRBJ1-2	CASSRSGGAYGYTF	TGTGCCAGCAGCCGGAGCGGGGGCGCGTATGGCTACACCTTC
TRBV5-1	-	TRBD1	TRBJ2-7	CASSLRQGTYEQYF	TGCGCCAGCAGTTTACGACAGGGAACCTACGAGCAGTACTTC
TRBV24-1	-	-	TRBJ1-2	CATSDTGYGYTF	TGTGCCACCAGTGATACAGGGTATGGCTACACCTTC
TRBV19	few	TRBD1	TRBJ2-5	CATADRGWQETQYF	TGTGCCACCGCTGACAGGGGGTGGCAAGAGACCCAGTACTTC
TRBV6-1	few	TRBD1	TRBJ2-5	CASSSQGAQETQYF	TGTGCCAGCAGTTCACAGGGGGCCCAAGAGACCCAGTACTTC
TRBV12-3/TRBV12-4	-	TRBD2	TRBJ2-1	CASSPNPGLENYNEQFF	TGTGCCAGCAGTCCTAACCCGGGACTAGAGAATTACAATGAGCAGTTCTTC
TRBV28	-	-	TRBJ2-7	CASSPRPYEQYF	TGTGCCAGCAGCCCCCGCCCCTACGAGCAGTACTTC
TRBV9	-	-	TRBJ2-3	CASSVRAGDTQYF	TGTGCCAGCAGCGTCCGGGCGGGAGATACGCAGTATTTT
TRBV20-1	few	TRBD2	TRBJ2-2	CSASGRALSTGELFF	TGCAGTGCTAGCGGGAGGGCCCTATCCACCGGGGAGCTGTTTTTT
TRBV4-2	-	-	TRBJ2-3	CASSQVGQFTDTQYF	TGTGCCAGCAGCCAAGTAGGACAGTTCACAGATACGCAGTATTTT
TRBV5-1	medium-sized	-	TRBJ2-7	CASSLSTTRLYEQYF	TGCGCCAGCAGCTTGTCGACAACTCGATTATACGAGCAGTACTTC
TRBV28	-	-	TRBJ1-2	CASSLSRGYTF	TGTGCCAGCAGCTTATCTCGTGGCTACACCTTC
TRBV24-1	many	TRBD1	TRBJ1-6	CATSDLRDSQNSPLHF	TGTGCCACCAGTGATCTCCGGGACAGCCAAAATTCACCCCTCCACTTT
TRBV10-2	few	-	TRBJ1-5	CASSESGYNQPQHF	TGCGCCAGCAGTGAGTCAGGGTACAATCAGCCCCAGCATTTT
TRBV3-1	few	TRBD2	TRBJ2-5	CASGGGLAGETQYF	TGTGCCAGCGGGGGGGGGCTAGCGGGAGAGACCCAGTACTTC
TRBV30	medium-sized	-	TRBJ2-1	CAWSVLGTHNEQFF	TGTGCCTGGAGTGTACTAGGGACCCACAATGAGCAGTTCTTC
TRBV27	-	-	TRBJ2-1	CASSLGRLSWNNEQFF	TGTGCCAGCAGTTTGGGACGGCTGAGCTGGAACAATGAGCAGTTCTTC
TRBV18	medium-sized	-	TRBJ2-5	CASSPSGTHKTQYF	TGTGCCAGCTCACCCTCCGGGACCCACAAGACCCAGTACTTC
TRBV6-1	medium-sized	TRBD2	TRBJ2-7	CASSNPRLAVYEQYF	TGTGCCAGCAGTAACCCCCGACTAGCGGTCTACGAGCAGTACTTC
TRBV2	medium-sized	-	TRBJ1-1	CASVVGPSGTEAFF	TGTGCCAGTGTGGTGGGCCCCTCAGGGACTGAAGCTTTCTTT
TRBV12-3/TRBV12-4	once	TRBD1	TRBJ1-1	CASNPNRGGGTEAFF	TGTGCCAGCAACCCCAACAGGGGAGGGGGGACTGAAGCTTTCTTT
TRBV18	-	-	TRBJ1-5	CASSPEGNQPQHF	TGTGCCAGCTCACCGGAGGGAAATCAGCCCCAGCATTTT
TRBV5-5	medium-sized	-	TRBJ2-7	CASSLAGGNEQYF	TGTGCCAGCAGCTTGGCTGGGGGCAACGAGCAGTACTTC
TRBV20-1	-	-	TRBJ1-4	CSARDLTNEKLFF	TGCAGTGCCCGGGATTTGACTAATGAAAAACTGTTTTTT
TRBV30	medium-sized	-	TRBJ2-7	CAWRSRQVSYEQYF	TGTGCCTGGAGATCCCGACAGGTCTCCTACGAGCAGTACTTC
TRBV11-3	medium-sized	TRBD1	TRBJ1-1	CASSSGQPNTEAFF	TGTGCCAGCAGCTCGGGACAGCCGAACACTGAAGCTTTCTTT
TRBV25-1	-	-	TRBJ1-2	CASSGGTAHTF	TGTGCCAGCAGTGGAGGGACGGCTCACACCTTC
TRBV27	-	-	TRBJ2-3	CASSQISGTVTDTQYF	TGTGCCAGCAGTCAAATCTCCGGGACGGTCACAGATACGCAGTATTTT
TRBV19	-	-	TRBJ1-5	CASSLGTSQPQHF	TGTGCCAGTAGTCTGGGTACGAGTCAGCCCCAGCATTTT
TRBV12-3/TRBV12-4	-	TRBD1	TRBJ2-7	CASSSDRGAYEQYF	TGTGCCAGCAGTTCGGACAGGGGAGCGTACGAGCAGTACTTC
TRBV27	medium-sized	-	TRBJ1-3	CASSPSRASGNTIYF	TGTGCCAGCAGTCCTTCCCGAGCGTCTGGAAACACCATATATTTT
TRBV9	many	TRBD2	TRBJ2-1	CASSGGLAGSEQFF	TGTGCCAGCAGCGGCGGACTAGCTGGGAGTGAGCAGTTCTTC